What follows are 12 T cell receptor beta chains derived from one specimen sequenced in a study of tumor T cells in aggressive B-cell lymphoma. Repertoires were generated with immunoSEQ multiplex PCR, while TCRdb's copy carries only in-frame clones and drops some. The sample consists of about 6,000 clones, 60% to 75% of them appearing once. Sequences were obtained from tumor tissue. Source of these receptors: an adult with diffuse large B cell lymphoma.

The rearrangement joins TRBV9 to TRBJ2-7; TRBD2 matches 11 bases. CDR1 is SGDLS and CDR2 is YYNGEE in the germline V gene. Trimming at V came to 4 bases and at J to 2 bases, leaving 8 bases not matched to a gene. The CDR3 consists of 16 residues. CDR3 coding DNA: TGTGCCAGCAGCCCGCAGACTAGCGGGACCACCTACGAGCAGTACTTC. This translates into CASSPQTSGTTYEQYF.

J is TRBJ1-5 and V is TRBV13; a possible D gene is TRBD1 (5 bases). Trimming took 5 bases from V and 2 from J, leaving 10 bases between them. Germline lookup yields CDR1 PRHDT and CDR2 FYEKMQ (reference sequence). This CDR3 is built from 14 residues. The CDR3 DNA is TGTGCCAGCAGCCGGGGGAGGGGCAATCAGCCCCAGCATTTT. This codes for CASSRGRGNQPQHF.

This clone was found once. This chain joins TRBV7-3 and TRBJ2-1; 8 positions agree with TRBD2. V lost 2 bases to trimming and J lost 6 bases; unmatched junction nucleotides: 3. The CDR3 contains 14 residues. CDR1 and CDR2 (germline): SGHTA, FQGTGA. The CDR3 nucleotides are TGTGCCAGCAGCTTAGGCGGGAGGCTCAATGAGCAGTTCTTC. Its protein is CASSLGGRLNEQFF.

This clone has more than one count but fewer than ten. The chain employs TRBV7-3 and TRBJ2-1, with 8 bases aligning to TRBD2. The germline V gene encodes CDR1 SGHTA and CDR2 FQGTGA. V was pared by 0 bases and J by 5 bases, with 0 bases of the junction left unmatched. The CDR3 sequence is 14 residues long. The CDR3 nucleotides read TGTGCCAGCAGCTTAACTAGCGGGGACAATGAGCAGTTCTTC. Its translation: CASSLTSGDNEQFF.

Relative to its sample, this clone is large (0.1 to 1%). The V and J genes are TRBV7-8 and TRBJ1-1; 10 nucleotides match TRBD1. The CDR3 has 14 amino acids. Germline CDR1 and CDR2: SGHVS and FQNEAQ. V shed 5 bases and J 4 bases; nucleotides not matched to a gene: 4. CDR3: CASSPWTGGTEAFF. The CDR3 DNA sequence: TGTGCCAGCAGCCCGTGGACAGGGGGCACTGAAGCTTTCTTT.

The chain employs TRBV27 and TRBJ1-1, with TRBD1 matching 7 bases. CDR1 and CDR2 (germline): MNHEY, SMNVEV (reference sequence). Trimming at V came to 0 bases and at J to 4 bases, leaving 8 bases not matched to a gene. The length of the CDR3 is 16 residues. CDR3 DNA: TGTGCCAGCAGTTTATCTTACAGTGCAGGGGGCACTGAAGCTTTCTTT. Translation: CASSLSYSAGGTEAFF.

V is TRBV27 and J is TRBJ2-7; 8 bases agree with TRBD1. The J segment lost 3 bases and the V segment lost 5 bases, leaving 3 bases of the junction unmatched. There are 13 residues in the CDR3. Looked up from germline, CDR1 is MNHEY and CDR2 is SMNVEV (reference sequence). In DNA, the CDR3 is TGTGCCAGCAGTCCGGGACAGGACTACGAGCAGTACTTC. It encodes CASSPGQDYEQYF.

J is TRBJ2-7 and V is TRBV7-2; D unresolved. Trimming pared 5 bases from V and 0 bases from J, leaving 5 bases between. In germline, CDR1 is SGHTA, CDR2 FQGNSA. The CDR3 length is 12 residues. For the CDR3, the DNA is TGTGCCAGCAGCCCCAGCTCCTACGAGCAGTACTTC. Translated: CASSPSSYEQYF. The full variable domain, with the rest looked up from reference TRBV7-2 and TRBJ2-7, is GAGVSQSPSNKVTEKGKDVELRCDPISGHTALYWYRQSLGQGLEFLIYFQGNSAPDKSGLPSDRFSAERTGGSVSTLTIQRTQQEDSAVYLCASSPSSYEQYFGPGTRLTVT.

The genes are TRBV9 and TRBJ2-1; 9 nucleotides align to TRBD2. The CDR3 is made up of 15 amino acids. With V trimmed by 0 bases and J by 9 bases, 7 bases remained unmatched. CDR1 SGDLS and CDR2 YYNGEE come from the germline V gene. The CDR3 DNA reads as TGTGCCAGCAGCGTAGGAGATAGCGGGAGCTCTGAGCAGTTCTTC. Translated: CASSVGDSGSSEQFF. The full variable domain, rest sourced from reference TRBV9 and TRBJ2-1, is DSGVTQTPKHLITATGQRVTLRCSPRSGDLSVYWYQQSLDQGLQFLIQYYNGEERAKGNILERFSAQQFPDLHSELNLSSLELGDSALYFCASSVGDSGSSEQFFGPGTRLTVL.

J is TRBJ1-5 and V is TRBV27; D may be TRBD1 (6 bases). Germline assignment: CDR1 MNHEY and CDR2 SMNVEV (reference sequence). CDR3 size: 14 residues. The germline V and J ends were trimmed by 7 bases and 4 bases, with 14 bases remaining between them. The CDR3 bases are TGTGCCAGCAAAGGACAGCTTGGAAATCAGCCCCAGCATTTT. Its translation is CASKGQLGNQPQHF.

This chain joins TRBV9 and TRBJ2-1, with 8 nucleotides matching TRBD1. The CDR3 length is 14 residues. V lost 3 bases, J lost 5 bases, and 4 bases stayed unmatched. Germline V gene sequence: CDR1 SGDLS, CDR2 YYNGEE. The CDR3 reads CASSAGTGHNEQFF. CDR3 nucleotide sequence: TGTGCCAGCAGCGCCGGGACAGGCCACAATGAGCAGTTCTTC.

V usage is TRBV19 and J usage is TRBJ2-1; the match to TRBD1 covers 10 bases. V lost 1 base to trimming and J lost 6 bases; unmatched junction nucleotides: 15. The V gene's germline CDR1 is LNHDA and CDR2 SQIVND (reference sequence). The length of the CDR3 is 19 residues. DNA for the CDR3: TGTGCCAGTAGTATAGGCCGGGACAGGGGATATAGGATCTTCAATGAGCAGTTCTTC. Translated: CASSIGRDRGYRIFNEQFF.